This TCR beta chain was sequenced in a study of blood T cell repertoires in COVID-19. Background on the study: Spain, Italy and the United States supplied samples that represented acute and convalescent COVID-19.

The germline V gene encodes CDR1 MNHEY and CDR2 SVGAGI. J gave up 5 bases and V 6 bases, and 3 bases lay outside the gene matches. The CDR3 loop spans 13 amino acids. Original processing notes: Estimates of nucleated cell counts were drawn from the amplification of reference gene primers. Repertoires were generated with immunoSEQ multiplex PCR, while TCRdb's copy carries only in-frame clones and drops some. V, J and clone size are taken as reported in that table, and D and trimming were inferred from the DNA itself. The sample consists of about 220,000 clones, 75% to 90% of them appearing once. Cohort allocation depended upon clinical history that participants reported.

The specimen sequenced was PBMCs or T cells enriched from blood (not recorded which). The chain employs TRBV6-5 and TRBJ1-2; 10 positions agree with TRBD1. The receptor was derived from a woman between 18 and 29 years old in a cohort exposed to, infected with or recovered from COVID-19 (not recorded which). Here the CDR3 DNA reads TGTGCCAGCAGGGGGGGACAGGGGTATGGCTACACCTTC. It codes for CASRGGQGYGYTF.